Given below is one TCR beta chain in context. The data were taken from a study of blood T cell repertoires in COVID-19. The V gene lost 1 base and the J gene lost 2 bases, with 12 bases spanning the gap. This CDR3 is 16 amino acids long. The germline V gene has CDR1 KGHDR and CDR2 SFDVKD. The authors' processing: Estimates of nucleated cell counts were drawn from the amplification of reference gene primers. Here immunoSEQ multiplex PCR was the method, and the copy in TCRdb shows in-frame clones only, minus some. That table supplies the V and J calls and clone size; D and trimming were determined from the DNA. The sample consists of 200,000 to 250,000 clones, about four fifths of them appearing once.

The sequenced sample consisted of PBMCs or T cells enriched from blood (not recorded which). The chain combines TRBV24-1 with TRBJ2-3; D possibly corresponds to TRBD2 (6 bases). This sequence originates from a woman aged 40 to 50 with acute COVID-19. Here the CDR3 DNA reads TGTGCCACCAGTGATTTCGGCGGGACGAACACAGATACGCAGTATTTT. This encodes CATSDFGGTNTDTQYF.